The source of this T cell receptor (beta chain) is a study of identical twins. General observations from the study: A partial confounding effect on zero-insertion analyses could come from invariant MAIT and iNKT cells.

This clonotype was seen many times. Its antigen is currently unknown. Germline V gene sequence: CDR1 LGHNA, CDR2 YNFKEQ. The V gene lost 0 bases and the J gene lost 7 bases, with 11 bases spanning the gap. This CDR3 comprises 14 residues. A universal primer binding site was introduced by template switching. The final cDNA contained unique molecular identifiers. In TCRdb, the 5' RACE reads were re-called with MiXCR into one record per CDR3 protein. The sample yields around 1.7 million distinct CDR3 sequences, more than 30% seen once. The sample comprised cord blood. The chain couples TRBV4-2 to TRBJ2-3; D is unclear. The sequence derives from a newborn girl in good health. In DNA form, the CDR3 reads TGTGCCAGCAGCCAAGATTTACCGACTCATACGCAGTATTTT. It codes for CASSQDLPTHTQYF.